This TCR beta chain stems from a study of T-cell reconstitution after alpha-beta-depleted transplantation in children. Germline values: CDR1 SGHRS, CDR2 YFSETQ. This CDR3 spans 14 amino acids. V dropped 4 bases and J dropped 6; count of bases not matched to a gene: 8. Construction of the TCRbeta library involved unique molecular identifiers. Each CDR3 protein gets one entry after TCRdb re-called the PCR reads with MiXCR. The data hold fewer than 750,000 distinct CDR3 sequences, with more than 20% observed a single time. Study-wide results and caveats: About two months after transplant, alpha-beta T cells reportedly came from several hundred expanded graft clones.

As for this clonotype: Its antigen is not known.

This TCR derives from a boy younger than two with Wiskott-Aldrich syndrome, due to receive a stem cell transplant. The chain carries TRBV5-1 and TRBJ2-7; 9 bases match TRBD1. The source material was PBMCs, sampled before TCRalphabeta/CD19-depleted stem cell transplant. CDR3 amino acids: CASSDPQGAGEQYF. CDR3 coding DNA: TGCGCCAGCAGCGACCCACAGGGGGCGGGCGAGCAGTACTTC.